A selection of T cell receptor beta chains follows, all from one sample in a study of regulatory T cells in long-lasting Graves disease. TCRdb reprocessed the multiplex PCR reads with MiXCR, giving one entry per CDR3 protein. Here the sample spans 600,000 to 800,000 distinct CDR3 sequences, 30% being singletons. Sequenced material: peripheral blood mononuclear cells (PBMCs), taken when the disease was refractory, from a patient treated with antithyroid drugs. Receptor source: a female donor with Graves disease. The CDR3 runs from the conserved cysteine through the conserved F or W. Fields, in order: V gene, J gene, D gene, clone size, CDR3 DNA, CDR3 protein. D genes are given only for firm matches. Clone size is not always given. Where it is, it says once, few, many or a class for expanded clones.

V: TRBV6-2/TRBV6-3
J: TRBJ2-7
D: TRBD1
size: many
DNA: TGTGCCAGCAGTTCGGACAGGGGTTACGAGCAGTACTTC
CDR3: CASSSDRGYEQYF

V: TRBV6-2/TRBV6-3
J: TRBJ1-1
D: NA
size: NA
DNA: TGTGCCTGTAGGGCCGTTTATGGGGACACTGAAGCTTTCTTT
CDR3: CACRAVYGDTEAFF

V: TRBV2
J: TRBJ1-3
D: NA
size: NA
DNA: TGTGCCAGCAGTGAAGTGACAGACTTCTCTGGAAACACCATATATTTT
CDR3: CASSEVTDFSGNTIYF

V: TRBV2
J: TRBJ1-2
D: TRBD1
size: many
DNA: TGTGCCAGTCGGACAGGGGGCGTCAGGTCCTATGGCTACACCTTC
CDR3: CASRTGGVRSYGYTF

V: TRBV2
J: TRBJ2-5
D: NA
size: many
DNA: TGTGCCAGCAGTGACCCTGAGGACAGGGAGGGCGAGACCCAGTACTTC
CDR3: CASSDPEDREGETQYF

V: TRBV12-3/TRBV12-4
J: TRBJ2-5
D: NA
size: many
DNA: TGTGCCAGCAGTTTACTGGTTCCGGCAGGGCGGGAGACCCAGTACTTC
CDR3: CASSLLVPAGRETQYF

V: TRBV12-5
J: TRBJ1-2
D: TRBD1
size: NA
DNA: TGTGCTAGTGGTTTGGTAAGGGACAGGGGGCCTGGAGGCTACACCTTC
CDR3: CASGLVRDRGPGGYTF

V: TRBV12-3/TRBV12-4
J: TRBJ2-3
D: NA
size: NA
DNA: TGTGCCAGCAGTTCCCCGCGGCCAGGGGCCCCTATTGAAGATACGCAGTATTTT
CDR3: CASSSPRPGAPIEDTQYF

V: TRBV7-6
J: TRBJ2-5
D: NA
size: many
DNA: TGTGCCAGCAGCTTACTAACAGTCCAAGAGACCCAGTACTTC
CDR3: CASSLLTVQETQYF

V: TRBV18
J: TRBJ2-7
D: NA
size: NA
DNA: TGTGCCAGCTCGCCCACATTCCAGGGTAACGAGCAGTACTTC
CDR3: CASSPTFQGNEQYF

V: TRBV20-1
J: TRBJ2-4
D: NA
size: NA
DNA: TGCAGTGCTAGAGACGGCGGGAAGGACATTCAGTACTTC
CDR3: CSARDGGKDIQYF

V: TRBV30
J: TRBJ2-7
D: TRBD2
size: few
DNA: TGTGCCTGGAGCGCCCTAGCGGGAATCCACGAGCAGTACTTC
CDR3: CAWSALAGIHEQYF

V: TRBV6-5
J: TRBJ1-2
D: NA
size: NA
DNA: TGTGCCAGCAGTTATTCCCAGGGCCTCTATGGCTACACCTTC
CDR3: CASSYSQGLYGYTF

V: TRBV7-3
J: TRBJ1-5
D: TRBD1
size: NA
DNA: TGTGCCAGCAGCTCGGCTACAGGGGGCAGCAATCAGCCCCAGCATTTT
CDR3: CASSSATGGSNQPQHF

V: TRBV5-1
J: TRBJ1-2
D: NA
size: NA
DNA: TGCGCCAGCAGCTTGACCAGGGCTGACTATGGCTACACCTTC
CDR3: CASSLTRADYGYTF

V: TRBV20-1
J: TRBJ2-5
D: TRBD1
size: NA
DNA: TGCAGTGCTAGAGATCGTCGGACAGGGGGGGAGACCCAGTACTTC
CDR3: CSARDRRTGGETQYF